These 23 T cell receptor beta chains came from one sample sequenced in a study of blood T cell repertoires in COVID-19 (dated by TCRdb to about 2020). Libraries were built with the immunoSEQ multiplex PCR assay. TCRdb obtained this table from immuneACCESS and retained in-frame rearrangements with V and J assigned. These tables miss some clones; where compared with another copy, unresolved V genes account for less than half of the shortfall, and the remainder is unexplained. A total of 100,000 to 110,000 clones appear in this sample, around four fifths of them only once. Under 35% of the sample is in the top ten clones. Sequenced: peripheral blood. Receptor source: a man between 65 and 85 years old with active or convalescent COVID-19.

This chain uses TRBV5-3 with TRBJ2-3; TRBD2 agrees at 11 bases. TRBV5-3 is an ORF for which the function is uncertain. The CDR3 loop spans 18 amino acids. After removal of 0 bases from V and 4 bases from J, the junction contained 10 bases not matched to a gene. The CDR3: CARSLVTRTSGGADTQYF. CDR3 DNA: TGTGCCAGAAGCTTGGTAACCCGAACTAGCGGGGGCGCAGATACGCAGTATTTT.

V gene TRBV4-2 combines with J gene TRBJ1-2; tentative D call: TRBD1 (5 bases). CDR1 LGHNA and CDR2 YNFKEQ come from the germline V gene. The CDR3 totals 17 residues. The ends were cut back, 0 bases at V and 4 bases at J, with 18 bases in the middle. CDR3 sequence: CASSQEGRRQGSYGYTF. The CDR3 nucleotides read TGTGCCAGCAGCCAAGAAGGTCGGCGTCAGGGAAGCTATGGCTACACCTTC.

The chain has TRBV4-3 and TRBJ2-1, with D possibly being TRBD1 (7 bases). The CDR3 runs to 15 residues. The V end lost 0 bases, the J end lost 6 bases, and 12 bases lay between the germline ends. Per the germline V gene, CDR1 is LGHNA and CDR2 is YSLEER. CDR3 sequence: CASSQDIRGVNEQFF. CDR3 nucleotides: TGCGCCAGCAGCCAAGATATCAGGGGGGTCAATGAGCAGTTCTTC.

This chain joins TRBV4-1 and TRBJ2-7, with 7 bases matching TRBD1. J was trimmed by 4 bases and V by 1 base; bases with no gene match: 4. From germline, CDR1 is MGHRA and CDR2 YSYEKL. The CDR3 totals 14 residues. CDR3 sequence (DNA): TGCGCCAGCAGCCAAGCCCCGGGACAGTACGAGCAGTACTTC. Residues: CASSQAPGQYEQYF.

The V gene is TRBV20-1, the J gene TRBJ1-2; D uncertain. CDR3 length: 11 residues. Germline V gene sequence: CDR1 DFQATT, CDR2 SNEGSKA (reference sequence). V lost 6 bases to trimming and J lost 8 bases, with 13 bases between them. The CDR3 sequence: CSAFSFGGYTF. CDR3 DNA: TGCAGTGCCTTCTCGTTCGGGGGCTACACCTTC.

V is TRBV5-1 and J is TRBJ1-6; TRBD1 might be the D (5 bases). The CDR3 runs 14 residues. CDR1 SGHRS and CDR2 YFSETQ come from the germline V gene. V shed 0 bases and J shed 10 bases, with 11 bases lying between them. This CDR3 is CASSLVQDDSPLHF. As DNA, the CDR3 is TGCGCCAGCAGCTTGGTACAGGACGACTCACCCCTCCACTTT.

This chain connects TRBV5-4 to TRBJ2-7, with TRBD1 matching over 7 bases. Germline CDR1 reads SGHNT; CDR2 reads YYREEE (reference sequence). After removal of 7 bases from V and 3 bases from J, the junction contained 7 bases not matched to a gene. This CDR3 is 13 amino acids long. The CDR3 DNA reads as TGTGCCAGCCGATCCGGGACAGACTACGAGCAGTACTTC. Its translation: CASRSGTDYEQYF.

CDR3 coding DNA: TGCGCCAGCAGCCAATTGGATCCCTCGGGGTTGAACATTCAGTACTTC. This sequence encodes CASSQLDPSGLNIQYF. The chain uses TRBV4-3 and TRBJ2-4, with D perhaps matching TRBD2 (5 bases). CDR1 and CDR2 from the germline V gene are LGHNA and YSLEER. This CDR3 has 16 residues. The V end was cut by 2 bases, the J end by 7 bases, with 18 bases between.

The J gene is TRBJ2-2, the V gene TRBV5-1, with TRBD2 matching 9 bases. With 4 bases clipped from V and 6 bases from J, the junction kept 10 bases outside the gene matches. In germline, CDR1 is SGHRS, CDR2 YFSETQ. The CDR3 extends over 16 amino acids. CDR3 nucleotides: TGCGCCAGCAGCCTCTTAGCGGGAGATCAGTCCGGGGAGCTGTTTTTT. Residues: CASSLLAGDQSGELFF.

This clone was found a few times. V gene TRBV5-4 combines with J gene TRBJ2-7; TRBD1 agrees at 8 bases. Per the germline V gene, CDR1 is SGHNT and CDR2 is YYREEE (reference sequence). Losses at the gene ends were 0 bases for V and 4 bases for J; bases not matched to a gene: 6. The CDR3 loop spans 15 amino acids. This CDR3 is CASSLDRGSEYEQYF. The CDR3 region has the DNA TGTGCCAGCAGCTTGGACAGGGGGTCCGAATACGAGCAGTACTTC.

The table lists this clone with a few counts. V and J are TRBV13 and TRBJ2-3, with D possibly TRBD2 on 6 matching bases. Germline loops: CDR1 PRHDT, CDR2 FYEKMQ (reference sequence). The germline V and J ends were trimmed by 0 bases and 7 bases, with 20 bases remaining between them. The CDR3 runs 17 residues. The CDR3 region is CASSLGGGAGTPNTQYF. CDR3 in DNA: TGTGCCAGCAGCTTAGGGGGCGGGGCAGGGACTCCAAATACGCAGTATTTT.

The chain combines TRBV5-1 with TRBJ1-2; 8 bases are a match to TRBD1. V lost 8 bases and J lost 5; bases outside the gene matches: 2. Germline lookup yields CDR1 SGHRS and CDR2 YFSETQ. This CDR3 has 11 amino acids. The CDR3: CASGQGYGYTF. CDR3 sequence (DNA): TGCGCCAGTGGACAGGGATATGGCTACACCTTC.

Here the CDR3 reads CSVEFGQGDGYTF. CDR3 DNA: TGCAGCGTTGAATTCGGCCAGGGTGACGGCTACACCTTC. The rearrangement joins TRBV29-1 to TRBJ1-2, with a possible D match to TRBD1 (5 bases). Deletions cut 2 bases from V and 8 bases from J, with 15 bases between. CDR1 is SQVTM and CDR2 is ANQGSEA in the germline V gene. The CDR3 extends over 13 amino acids.

The V call is TRBV30, the J call TRBJ2-5, with D hard to call. This CDR3 contains 12 residues. The V and J ends lost 0 bases and 5 bases respectively, with 7 bases between them. The germline gives CDR1 GTSNPN, CDR2 SVGIG (reference sequence). CDR3 residues: CAWSVSSETQYF. For the CDR3, the DNA is TGTGCCTGGAGTGTTAGCTCGGAGACCCAGTACTTC.

The gene calls are TRBV3-1 (or the pseudogene TRBV3-2) and TRBJ2-2, with D maybe TRBD1 (6 bases). Trimming left V 5 bases short and J 5 bases short, with 12 bases between. The CDR3 is 14 amino acids. Germline V lookup: CDR1 LGHDT, CDR2 YNNKEL (reference sequence). This CDR3 is CASSYLQGTGELFF. The CDR3 DNA sequence: TGTGCCAGCAGCTACCTACAGGGAACCGGGGAGCTGTTTTTT.

This clone has a handful of counts. This chain joins TRBV7-2 and TRBJ1-2; D may be TRBD1 (6 bases). The length of the CDR3 is 15 residues. V lost 5 bases and J 2 bases, leaving 15 bases between the germline ends. CDR1 and CDR2 from the germline V gene are SGHTA and FQGNSA. CDR3 loop: CASSLWDIKNYGYTF. In DNA, the CDR3 is TGTGCCAGCAGCCTTTGGGACATAAAAAACTATGGCTACACCTTC.

This chain uses TRBV4-2 with TRBJ1-1, with D perhaps matching TRBD1 (6 bases). Germline V CDR1 and CDR2: LGHNA, YNFKEQ. V lost 0 bases, J lost 7 bases, and 12 bases lay in between. The CDR3 contains 14 residues. DNA of the CDR3: TGTGCCAGCAGCCAAGATCAGGGGCCGGATGAAGCTTTCTTT. This encodes CASSQDQGPDEAFF.

This chain joins TRBV10-3 and TRBJ2-3, with D uncertain. CDR3 length equals 13 residues. Germline V gene sequence: CDR1 ENHRY, CDR2 SYGVKD. V dropped 3 bases and J dropped 2 bases, with 6 bases sitting between them. CDR3 sequence reads: CAISDVSTDTQYF. In DNA form, the CDR3 reads TGTGCCATCAGTGACGTTTCCACAGATACGCAGTATTTT.

The V call is TRBV18, the J call TRBJ1-1; D is unclear. The CDR3 runs 16 residues. The V end was cut by 3 bases, the J end by 4 bases, with 18 bases between. Germline CDR1 and CDR2: KGHSH and LQKENI. The CDR3 region has the DNA TGTGCCAGCTCACCCAACCGGGAGACGCATGGCACTGAAGCTTTCTTT. This codes for CASSPNRETHGTEAFF.

The chain uses TRBV7-2 and TRBJ1-1; D may be TRBD1 (6 bases). This CDR3 is 14 amino acids long. The germline CDR1 and CDR2 sequences are SGHTA and FQGNSA. With 5 bases removed from V and 4 bases from J, the gap between germline ends came to 14 bases. The CDR3 loop is CASSLGAWATEAFF. The CDR3 nucleotides are TGTGCCAGCAGCCTGGGGGCGTGGGCCACTGAAGCTTTCTTT.

The genes are TRBV24-1 and TRBJ2-5; tentative D call: TRBD1 (5 bases). Germline values: CDR1 KGHDR, CDR2 SFDVKD. The CDR3 has 14 residues. V lost 3 bases and J 1 base, leaving 8 bases between the germline ends. CDR3 coding DNA: TGTGCCACCAGTGATGACAGACTCCAAGAGACCCAGTACTTC. Its protein is CATSDDRLQETQYF.

This clone appeared once. The chain couples TRBV27 to TRBJ2-4; TRBD2 aligns across 9 bases. The CDR3 length is 16 residues. Germline V gives CDR1 MNHEY, CDR2 SMNVEV (reference sequence). V lost 3 bases to trimming and J lost 1 base; unmatched junction nucleotides: 4. The CDR3 coding sequence is TGTGCCAGCAGTTTTAGCGGGAGTACGGCCAAAAACATTCAGTACTTC. Its translation: CASSFSGSTAKNIQYF.

By its share, this clone is medium-sized. The rearrangement joins TRBV6-5 to TRBJ1-1; D ambiguous. The V end lost 6 bases, the J end lost 3 bases, and 11 bases lay between the germline ends. This CDR3 has 13 amino acids. The V gene's germline CDR1 is MNHEY and CDR2 SVGAGI. The CDR3 protein is CASSPNRYTEAFF. In DNA, the CDR3 is TGTGCCAGCAGCCCCAACAGATACACTGAAGCTTTCTTT.